These 20 T cell receptor beta chains share one sample of origin, sequenced in a study of T cells in tumors after PD-1 blockade. Here immunoSEQ multiplex PCR was the method, and the copy in TCRdb shows in-frame clones only, minus some. The sample yields over a thousand clones, roughly two thirds seen once. The material was tumor tissue, obtained before anti-PD-1 treatment. All receptors come from a human donor with basal cell carcinoma.

The genes are TRBV6-5 and TRBJ2-7; 8 bases are shared with TRBD2. Trimming removed 8 bases from V and 2 bases from J; junction bases left unmatched: 5. CDR1 and CDR2 (germline): MNHEY, SVGAGI. This CDR3 comprises 13 residues. The CDR3 loop reads CASSGGATYEQYF. CDR3 nucleotide sequence: TGTGCCAGCTCGGGGGGGGCGACCTACGAGCAGTACTTC.

This chain links TRBV15 with TRBJ2-1, with TRBD2 matching 9 bases. V shed 5 bases and J 9 bases; nucleotides not matched to a gene: 14. CDR3 length: 16 amino acids. Germline-derived CDR1 and CDR2 are LNHNV and YYDKDF (reference sequence). The CDR3 sequence: CATSPRGREGLGEQFF. CDR3 nucleotide sequence: TGTGCCACCAGCCCCCGCGGGCGGGAGGGCCTTGGTGAGCAGTTCTTC. Full variable domain (remainder filled in from reference TRBV15 and TRBJ2-1): DAMVIQNPRYQVTQFGKPVTLSCSQTLNHNVMYWYQQKSSQAPKLLFHYYDKDFNNEADTPDNFQSRRPNTSFCFLDIRSPGLGDTAMYLCATSPRGREGLGEQFFGPGTRLTVL.

V gene TRBV27 combines with J gene TRBJ2-7; 8 bases map to TRBD1. The CDR3 extends over 14 amino acids. Per the germline V gene, CDR1 is MNHEY and CDR2 is SMNVEV (reference sequence). V shed 4 bases and J 3 bases; nucleotides not matched to a gene: 5. The CDR3 sequence: CASSSGQGHYEQYF. The CDR3 nucleotides are TGTGCCAGCAGTTCCGGACAGGGCCACTACGAGCAGTACTTC.

V and J are TRBV10-1 and TRBJ1-1, with D maybe TRBD1 (6 bases). The V end lost 0 bases, the J end lost 2 bases, and 10 bases lay between the germline ends. The germline gives CDR1 WNHNN, CDR2 SYGVQD (reference sequence). CDR3 length: 15 amino acids. CDR3 DNA sequence: TGCGCCAGCAGTGAGTCGAACAGGGCCAACACTGAAGCTTTCTTT. Protein product: CASSESNRANTEAFF.

This clone has just one count. The chain joins TRBV18 to TRBJ2-7, with TRBD1 matching over 10 bases. Looked up from germline, CDR1 is KGHSH and CDR2 is LQKENI. The CDR3 has 15 residues. The V segment lost 6 bases and the J segment 2 bases; nucleotides outside the gene matches: 7. The CDR3 is CASSPGTGVPYEQYF. The CDR3 nucleotides read TGTGCCAGCTCCCCCGGGACAGGGGTTCCCTACGAGCAGTACTTC.

In its sample, this clone ranks as large. The rearrangement joins TRBV18 to TRBJ2-7; 13 bases map to TRBD2. V lost 3 bases and J lost 7; bases outside the gene matches: 6. The CDR3 sequence is 15 residues long. The germline CDR1 and CDR2 sequences are KGHSH and LQKENI. CDR3 protein: CASSPGTSGNVEQYF. CDR3 DNA: TGTGCCAGCTCACCGGGGACTAGCGGGAATGTTGAGCAGTACTTC.

The chain couples TRBV10-2 to TRBJ2-1, with 7 bases aligning to TRBD1. The germline CDR1 and CDR2 sequences are WSHSY and SAAADI. V shed 3 bases, J shed 7 bases, and the junction held 15 bases outside the gene matches. The CDR3 spans 17 residues. The CDR3 bases are TGCGCCAGCAGTGATAGGCGAGGGGACAGCAGTCTAAATGAGCAGTTCTTC. Its translation: CASSDRRGDSSLNEQFF.

The chain has TRBV25-1 and TRBJ2-1; no definite D call. Germline loops: CDR1 MGHDK, CDR2 SYGVNS. This CDR3 region has 13 residues. The V end was cut by 3 bases, the J end by 5 bases, with 8 bases between. The CDR3 loop reads CASSDGPNNEQFF. CDR3 DNA: TGTGCCAGCAGTGATGGCCCGAACAATGAGCAGTTCTTC. The full variable domain, completed using reference TRBV25-1 and TRBJ2-1, is EADIYQTPRYLVIGTGKKITLECSQTMGHDKMYWYQQDPGMELHLIHYSYGVNSTEKGDLSSESTVSRIRTEHFPLTLESARPSHTSQYLCASSDGPNNEQFFGPGTRLTVL.

The chain couples TRBV19 to TRBJ1-1; D remains ambiguous. The CDR3 covers 14 residues. Germline CDR1 is LNHDA and CDR2 is SQIVND (reference sequence). The V gene lost 9 bases and the J gene lost 7 bases, with 21 bases spanning the gap. DNA of the CDR3: TGTGCCAGCACCCCGATTCCGCTAAACTATGAAGCTTTCTTT. It is translated as CASTPIPLNYEAFF.

The chain uses TRBV2 and TRBJ2-5, with D unresolved. In germline, CDR1 is SNHLY, CDR2 FYNNEI. V shed 2 bases and J shed 5 bases, with 12 bases lying between them. The CDR3 length is 14 residues. Here the CDR3 reads CASSEWASEETQYF. CDR3 sequence (DNA): TGTGCCAGCAGTGAATGGGCCTCCGAGGAGACCCAGTACTTC.

The J gene is TRBJ1-1, the V gene TRBV19; D perhaps matches TRBD1 (5 bases). The CDR3 runs 14 residues. Germline V gene data show CDR1 as LNHDA and CDR2 as SQIVND (reference sequence). Trimming cost V 3 bases and J 2 bases, with 10 bases left between them. CDR3 bases: TGTGCCAGTAGTATTCTCCAGGGAAACACTGAAGCTTTCTTT. Its translation is CASSILQGNTEAFF. Based on the CDR3 plus reference TRBV19 and TRBJ1-1, the full variable domain is DGGITQSPKYLFRKEGQNVTLSCEQNLNHDAMYWYRQDPGQGLRLIYYSQIVNDFQKGDIAEGYSVSREKKESFPLTVTSAQKNPTAFYLCASSILQGNTEAFFGQGTRLTVV.

The chain carries TRBV5-1 and TRBJ2-3; 9 bases line up with TRBD2. Germline CDR1 is SGHRS and CDR2 is YFSETQ. This CDR3 comprises 14 residues. With 4 bases clipped from V and 6 bases from J, the junction kept 6 bases outside the gene matches. CDR3 in DNA: TGCGCCAGCAGCGGACTCGCGGGAGGGGATACGCAGTATTTT. Translating gives CASSGLAGGDTQYF.

This clone was found once. The chain is built from TRBV25-1 and TRBJ1-2; D perhaps matches TRBD1 (5 bases). This CDR3 region has 15 residues. CDR1 MGHDK and CDR2 SYGVNS come from the germline V gene. V was pared by 8 bases and J by 7 bases, with 23 bases between. CDR3 sequence: CASRPPGTDGRGYTF. The DNA for the CDR3 is TGTGCCAGCCGACCTCCCGGGACTGATGGTCGTGGCTACACCTTC.

The V and J genes are TRBV7-8 and TRBJ1-1; 7 nucleotides align to TRBD1. CDR1 and CDR2 (germline): SGHVS, FQNEAQ. With 5 bases clipped from V and 4 bases from J, the junction kept 10 bases outside the gene matches. The CDR3 spans 15 residues. CDR3 protein: CASSVSGGGTTEAFF. The CDR3 region has the DNA TGTGCCAGCAGCGTATCAGGGGGTGGGACCACTGAAGCTTTCTTT.

This chain joins TRBV3-1 (or the pseudogene TRBV3-2) and TRBJ2-2; a possible D gene is TRBD1 (5 bases). The CDR3 is 17 amino acids. The V end lost 4 bases, the J end lost 0 bases, and 15 bases lay between the germline ends. Germline assignment: CDR1 LGHDT and CDR2 YNNKEL (reference sequence). CDR3 DNA: TGTGCCAGCAGCCCGCCGTGGGGCAGGTCGAACACCGGGGAGCTGTTTTTT. The encoded protein is CASSPPWGRSNTGELFF.

This chain connects TRBV9 to TRBJ2-1; the match to TRBD2 covers 9 bases. V gave up 4 bases and J gave up 4 bases; unmatched junction bases: 3. Germline CDR1 and CDR2: SGDLS and YYNGEE. The CDR3 sequence is 14 residues long. The CDR3 bases are TGTGCCAGCAGCTCGAGCGGGGGGTACAATGAGCAGTTCTTC. It codes for CASSSSGGYNEQFF.

The J gene is TRBJ1-5, the V gene TRBV2; D remains ambiguous. Germline V CDR1 and CDR2: SNHLY, FYNNEI. This CDR3 has 15 amino acids. V shed 3 bases and J shed 3 bases, with 12 bases lying between them. The CDR3 DNA follows: TGTGCCAGCAGTGATTCAGTAGGGAACAATCAGCCCCAGCATTTT. Protein product: CASSDSVGNNQPQHF. The full variable domain, rest sourced from reference TRBV2 and TRBJ1-5, is EPEVTQTPSHQVTQMGQEVILRCVPISNHLYFYWYRQILGQKVEFLVSFYNNEISEKSEIFDDQFSVERPDGSNFTLKIRSTKLEDSAMYFCASSDSVGNNQPQHFGDGTRLSIL.

The genes are TRBV5-1 and TRBJ2-1, with D perhaps TRBD1 or TRBD2 (6 bases each). This CDR3 region has 14 residues. Deletions cut 4 bases from V and 6 bases from J, with 14 bases between. The germline V gene has CDR1 SGHRS and CDR2 YFSETQ. This chain's CDR3 is CASSEGGRINEQFF. CDR3 coding DNA: TGCGCCAGCAGCGAGGGGGGACGGATCAATGAGCAGTTCTTC. Complete variable domain (other parts from reference TRBV5-1 and TRBJ2-1): KAGVTQTPRYLIKTRGQQVTLSCSPISGHRSVSWYQQTPGQGLQFLFEYFSETQRNKGNFPGRFSGRQFSNSRSEMNVSTLELGDSALYLCASSEGGRINEQFFGPGTRLTVL.

This clone was seen only once. The chain recombines TRBV7-9 with TRBJ1-1; no clear D. Germline CDR1 reads SEHNR; CDR2 reads FQNEAQ (reference sequence). This CDR3 has 15 amino acids. The germline V and J ends were trimmed by 0 bases and 1 base, with 9 bases remaining between them. The CDR3 coding sequence is TGTGCCAGCAGCTTAGCTTGGCAGGAGAACACTGAAGCTTTCTTT. This encodes CASSLAWQENTEAFF.

A few counts support this clone. CDR3 protein: CASSPGTGRNEQYF. As DNA, the CDR3 is TGTGCCAGCAGTCCGGGGACAGGGCGCAACGAGCAGTACTTC. This chain joins TRBV28 and TRBJ2-7; 9 nucleotides agree with TRBD1. Germline V gene data show CDR1 as MDHEN and CDR2 as SYDVKM. This CDR3 contains 14 residues. V dropped 5 bases and J dropped 5; count of bases not matched to a gene: 7. Full variable domain (missing parts from reference TRBV28 and TRBJ2-7): DVKVTQSSRYLVKRTGEKVFLECVQDMDHENMFWYRQDPGLGLRLIYFSYDVKMKEKGDIPEGYSVSREKKERFSLILESASTNQTSMYLCASSPGTGRNEQYFGPGTRLTVT.